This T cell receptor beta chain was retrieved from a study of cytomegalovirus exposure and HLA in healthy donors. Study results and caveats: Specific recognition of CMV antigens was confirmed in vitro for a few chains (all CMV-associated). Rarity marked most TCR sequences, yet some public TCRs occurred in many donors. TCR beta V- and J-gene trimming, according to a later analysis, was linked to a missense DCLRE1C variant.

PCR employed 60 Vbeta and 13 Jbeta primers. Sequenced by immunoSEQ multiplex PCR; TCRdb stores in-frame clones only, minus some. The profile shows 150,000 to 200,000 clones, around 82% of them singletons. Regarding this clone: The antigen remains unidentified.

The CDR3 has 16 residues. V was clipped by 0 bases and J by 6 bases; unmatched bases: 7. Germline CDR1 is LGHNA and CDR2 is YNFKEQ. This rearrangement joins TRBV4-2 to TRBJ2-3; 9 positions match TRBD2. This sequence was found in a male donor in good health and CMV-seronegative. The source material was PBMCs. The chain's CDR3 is CASSQEFAGGPDTQYF. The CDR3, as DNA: TGTGCCAGCAGCCAAGAGTTCGCGGGGGGGCCGGATACGCAGTATTTT.